Shown below are 14 T cell receptor beta chains from a single sample sequenced in a study of tumor-infiltrating lymphocytes in localized non-small cell lung cancer. Only in-frame clones appear in the TCRdb table, and some are missing; sequencing was by immunoSEQ multiplex PCR. In the table there are 7,000 to 8,500 clones, 60% to 80% of which are singletons. What was sequenced was uninvolved lung tissue not adjacent to the tumor. These TCRs come from a human donor with non-small cell lung cancer.

The chain couples TRBV11-2 to TRBJ1-2; possibly TRBD1 for D (6 bases). V lost 5 bases and J 4 bases, leaving 14 bases between the germline ends. The CDR3 is 14 residues long. The germline V gene has CDR1 SGHAT and CDR2 FQNNGV. The CDR3 sequence is CASSPPDSTYGYTF. The CDR3 region has the DNA TGTGCCAGCAGCCCACCGGACAGCACCTATGGCTACACCTTC. Full variable domain (missing parts from reference TRBV11-2 and TRBJ1-2): EAGVAQSPRYKIIEKRQSVAFWCNPISGHATLYWYQQILGQGPKLLIQFQNNGVVDDSQLPKDRFSAERLKGVDSTLKIQPAKLEDSAVYLCASSPPDSTYGYTFGSGTRLTVV.

The J gene is TRBJ1-2, the V gene TRBV5-7; 10 bases line up with TRBD1. TRBV5-7 is assigned to the ORF class and has an uncertain function. Losses at the gene ends were 4 bases for V and 3 bases for J; bases not matched to a gene: 6. There are 15 residues in the CDR3. CDR3 region: CASSSTTGGDYGYTF. CDR3 bases: TGTGCCAGCAGCAGCACGACAGGGGGCGACTATGGCTACACCTTC.

The J gene is TRBJ2-7, the V gene TRBV7-6; 11 bases map to TRBD1. There are 14 residues in the CDR3. V lost 4 bases, J lost 7 bases, and 6 bases stayed unmatched. The germline V gene has CDR1 SGHVS and CDR2 FNYEAQ. CDR3 residues: CASSWDRGGREQYF. CDR3 sequence (DNA): TGTGCCAGCAGCTGGGACAGGGGGGGCCGGGAGCAGTACTTC.

This clone was counted once. The chain couples TRBV15 to TRBJ2-1; tentative D call: TRBD2 (6 bases). The CDR3 has 15 amino acids. V lost 5 bases and J 6 bases, leaving 17 bases between the germline ends. Germline CDR1 and CDR2: LNHNV and YYDKDF (reference sequence). CDR3 loop: CATSARDFGSNEQFF. The DNA of the CDR3 is TGTGCCACCAGCGCCCGGGACTTCGGGAGCAATGAGCAGTTCTTC. Using reference TRBV15 and TRBJ2-1 for the parts outside the CDR3, the full variable domain is DAMVIQNPRYQVTQFGKPVTLSCSQTLNHNVMYWYQQKSSQAPKLLFHYYDKDFNNEADTPDNFQSRRPNTSFCFLDIRSPGLGDTAMYLCATSARDFGSNEQFFGPGTRLTVL.

By its share, this clone is medium-sized. V is TRBV5-6 and J is TRBJ2-7; no reliable D call. Germline V gives CDR1 SGHDT, CDR2 YYEEEE. CDR3 length: 13 amino acids. Trimming removed 4 bases at V and 4 bases at J, with 12 bases between. CDR3 in DNA: TGTGCCAGCAGCCCGAGGTTGAGGTACGAGCAGTACTTC. Protein product: CASSPRLRYEQYF.

This clone was seen a few times. Other DNA sequences within the sample encode an identical CDR3. The chain employs TRBV6-4 and TRBJ1-1; D may be TRBD1 (6 bases). Germline V gives CDR1 MRHNA, CDR2 SNTAGT. Between the trimmed V and J ends, which lost 4 bases and 5 bases, there was a span of 11 bases. The CDR3 contains 13 residues. CDR3: CASSAGARTEAFF. The DNA for the CDR3 is TGTGCCAGCAGTGCAGGGGCTCGAACTGAAGCTTTCTTT.

The CDR3 nucleotides are TGTGCCAGCAGCTCCCGGACAGGGAACTACGAGCAGTACTTC. Its protein is CASSSRTGNYEQYF. The chain couples TRBV7-9 to TRBJ2-7; 8 nucleotides agree with TRBD1. The germline V gene encodes CDR1 SEHNR and CDR2 FQNEAQ (reference sequence). The CDR3 totals 14 residues. The V and J ends lost 4 bases and 3 bases, in that order; junction bases with no gene match: 5.

The chain employs TRBV7-6 and TRBJ1-2; 9 nucleotides agree with TRBD1. The germline V gene has CDR1 SGHVS and CDR2 FNYEAQ. Trimming at V came to 6 bases and at J to 1 base, leaving 9 bases not matched to a gene. The CDR3 covers 16 residues. The CDR3 nucleotides are TGTGCCAGCAGTTCCGGGACAGGGCCGCTTAACTATGGCTACACCTTC. It specifies CASSSGTGPLNYGYTF.

V is TRBV2 and J is TRBJ1-1, with D possibly matching TRBD1 (6 bases). This CDR3 is built from 13 residues. Germline V gene lookup returns CDR1 SNHLY and CDR2 FYNNEI. The V end was cut by 7 bases, the J end by 0 bases, with 9 bases between. CDR3: CASKGTMNTEAFF. CDR3 in DNA: TGTGCCAGCAAGGGGACAATGAACACTGAAGCTTTCTTT.

CDR3 coding DNA: TGTGCCAGCAGTTTCACGGGAGACACTTACGAGCAGTACTTC. It encodes CASSFTGDTYEQYF. J is TRBJ2-7 and V is TRBV27; D is possibly TRBD2 (6 bases). The V end lost 3 bases, the J end lost 4 bases, and 13 bases lay between the germline ends. Germline V gene sequence: CDR1 MNHEY, CDR2 SMNVEV (reference sequence). The CDR3 consists of 14 residues.

The genes are TRBV11-3 and TRBJ1-5; possible D gene TRBD1, 5 bases. Germline loops: CDR1 SGHNT, CDR2 YENEEA. The CDR3 is 15 amino acids. Trimming took off 0 bases at V and 3 bases at J, with 9 bases between the two ends. The CDR3 DNA reads TGTGCCAGCAGCTTAGACGGCAGGGACAATCAGCCCCAGCATTTT. Amino acids: CASSLDGRDNQPQHF.

This clone was counted once. The V gene is TRBV7-6, the J gene TRBJ2-7; 8 positions agree with TRBD1. In germline, CDR1 is SGHVS, CDR2 FNYEAQ. This CDR3 has 13 residues. J lost 5 bases, V lost 3 bases, and 3 bases had no gene match. CDR3 sequence reads: CASSLDRDHEQYF. The CDR3 DNA reads TGTGCCAGCAGCTTGGACAGGGACCACGAGCAGTACTTC.

The genes are TRBV23-1 and TRBJ2-5; D is possibly TRBD1 or TRBD2 (5 bases each). TRBV23-1 is an ORF, and what it does is uncertain. The CDR3 has 15 residues. Trimming left V 3 bases short and J 4 bases short, with 15 bases between. This chain's CDR3 is CASSQGPSWAETQYF. The CDR3 nucleotides read TGCGCCAGCAGTCAGGGACCATCATGGGCAGAGACCCAGTACTTC.

This clone was seen a few times. The chain uses TRBV6-6 and TRBJ2-7; the D is unclear. V was cut by 4 bases and J by 2 bases, with 6 bases left in between. Germline CDR1 and CDR2: MNHNY and SVGAGI (reference sequence). The CDR3 runs 12 residues. CDR3 protein: CASSFTPYEQYF. CDR3 sequence (DNA): TGTGCCAGCAGTTTTACCCCCTACGAGCAGTACTTC.